These T cell receptor beta chains were read from a single sample in a study of response to subunit inactivated influenza vaccine. TCRdb redid the calling of the RT-PCR reads with MiXCR, one entry per CDR3 protein. The sample carries roughly 790,000 distinct CDR3 sequences, about 20% recorded once. The input for sequencing was PBMCs from blood, taken roughly 5 days after vaccination. The source is a middle-aged man who received an inactivated influenza vaccine. CDR3s leave out the opening cysteine and the closing phenylalanine or tryptophan.

j_call v_call cdr3_aa
TRBJ2-4 TRBV12-3/TRBV12-4 ASERLTAKNIQY
TRBJ2-1 TRBV5-4 ASSLRSSGGSEQF
TRBJ2-3 TRBV24-1 ATRTESGTDTQY
TRBJ2-5 TRBV7-9 ASSGELVQETQY
TRBJ2-7 TRBV12-3/TRBV12-4 ASSPGPVYEQY
TRBJ1-1 TRBV5-1 ASSFLRGRNTEAF
TRBJ2-5 TRBV3-1 ASSRQNQETQY
TRBJ1-2 TRBV30 AWRILGTRDGYT
TRBJ1-1 TRBV7-9 ASSLARGAEAF
TRBJ1-4 TRBV20-1 SARVGGPGEKLF
TRBJ2-6 TRBV18 ASSLTNPGRGSSGANVLT
TRBJ2-5 TRBV20-1 SATNTGLETQY
TRBJ1-2 TRBV12-3/TRBV12-4 ASKGDRGWRGYT
TRBJ2-4 TRBV11-2 ASSLGGRLAGAKNIQY
TRBJ2-7 TRBV5-1 ASSLEAKTVLEQY
TRBJ2-4 TRBV2 ASSEAPSGMGKNIQY
TRBJ2-4 TRBV11-2 ASSSGTRTSGSKNIQY
TRBJ1-6 TRBV7-2 ASSPSGRGNSPLH
TRBJ2-6 TRBV29-1 SVDAGTGANVLT
TRBJ2-2 TRBV4-2 ASSQNSDAYRGELF
TRBJ1-4 TRBV5-1 ASSRQGSQEKLF
TRBJ2-2 TRBV12-3/TRBV12-4 ASSFGTRAGELF
TRBJ2-7 TRBV4-1 ASSQVGTTYEQY
TRBJ2-7 TRBV7-2 ASSLDRAWYEQY
TRBJ2-1 TRBV27 ASSLYSNPSYNEQF
TRBJ2-7 TRBV15 ATSPRQGSEQY
TRBJ2-1 TRBV24-1 ATSDVDRNNEQF
TRBJ2-2 TRBV10-3 AITGTLTGELF
TRBJ2-2 TRBV5-1 ASSWQTSGRSTGELF
TRBJ2-7 TRBV5-1 ASSLQPGRGMYEQY
TRBJ2-7 TRBV20-1 SANEWAVSSYEQY
TRBJ2-1 TRBV18 ASSAGQGRDEQF
TRBJ2-5 TRBV29-1 SVRTRGVQETQY
TRBJ2-7 TRBV28 ASSPTQRGYEQY
TRBJ2-6 TRBV29-1 SVGQGSGANVLT
TRBJ2-3 TRBV2 ASQRGETPSTDTQY